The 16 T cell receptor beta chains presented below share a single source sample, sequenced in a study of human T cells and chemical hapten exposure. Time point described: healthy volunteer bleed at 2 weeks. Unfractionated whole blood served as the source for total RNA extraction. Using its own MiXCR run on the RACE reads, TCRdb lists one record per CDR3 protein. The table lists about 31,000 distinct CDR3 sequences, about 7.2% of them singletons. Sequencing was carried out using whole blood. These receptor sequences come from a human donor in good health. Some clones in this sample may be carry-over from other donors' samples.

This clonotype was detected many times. For the CDR3, the DNA is TGCAGTGCTAGAGATTCACTCGAGGGGGCCTGGGTGGGGGAGCAGTTCTTC. It encodes CSARDSLEGAWVGEQFF. The chain uses TRBV20-1 and TRBJ2-1; TRBD1 agrees at 7 bases. Germline V gives CDR1 DFQATT, CDR2 SNEGSKA (reference sequence). The junction had 18 bases not matched to a gene; V was cut back by 0 bases and J by 10 bases. This CDR3 has 17 residues.

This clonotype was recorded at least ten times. For the CDR3, the DNA is TGTGCCAGCAGCAACGGGGGGCCCATGTCCTACAATGAGCAGTTCTTC. The encoded protein is CASSNGGPMSYNEQFF. The chain carries TRBV6-2 or TRBV6-3 and TRBJ2-1; a possible D gene is TRBD2 (7 bases). The CDR3 has 16 amino acids. In germline, CDR1 is MNHEY, CDR2 SVGEGT. V was pared by 6 bases and J by 1 base, with 16 bases between.

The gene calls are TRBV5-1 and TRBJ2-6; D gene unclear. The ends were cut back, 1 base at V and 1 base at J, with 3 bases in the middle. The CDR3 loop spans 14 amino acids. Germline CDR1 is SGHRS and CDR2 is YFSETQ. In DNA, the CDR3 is TGCGCCAGCAGCTTGTCATCTGGGGCCAACGTCCTGACTTTC. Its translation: CASSLSSGANVLTF. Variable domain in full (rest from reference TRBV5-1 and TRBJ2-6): KAGVTQTPRYLIKTRGQQVTLSCSPISGHRSVSWYQQTPGQGLQFLFEYFSETQRNKGNFPGRFSGRQFSNSRSEMNVSTLELGDSALYLCASSLSSGANVLTFGAGSRLTVL.

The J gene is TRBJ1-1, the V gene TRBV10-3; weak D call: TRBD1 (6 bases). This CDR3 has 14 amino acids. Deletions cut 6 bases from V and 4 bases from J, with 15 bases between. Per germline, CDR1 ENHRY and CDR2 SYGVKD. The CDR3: CAISTGTWGTEAFF. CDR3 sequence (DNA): TGTGCCATCAGCACAGGGACGTGGGGCACTGAAGCTTTCTTT.

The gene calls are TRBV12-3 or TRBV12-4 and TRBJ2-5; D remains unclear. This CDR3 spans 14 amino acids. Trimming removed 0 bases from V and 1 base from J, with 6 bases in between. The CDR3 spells CASSLAGCQETQYF. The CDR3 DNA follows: TGTGCCAGCAGTTTAGCAGGGTGCCAAGAGACCCAGTACTTC.

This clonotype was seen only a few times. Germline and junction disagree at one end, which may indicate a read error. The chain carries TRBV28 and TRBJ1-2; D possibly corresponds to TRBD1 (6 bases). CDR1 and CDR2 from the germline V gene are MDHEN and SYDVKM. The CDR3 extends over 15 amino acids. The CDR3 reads CASRPPGVREYGDTF. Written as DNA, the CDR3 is TGTGCCAGCAGGCCACCAGGGGTACGCGAATATGGCGACACCTTC.

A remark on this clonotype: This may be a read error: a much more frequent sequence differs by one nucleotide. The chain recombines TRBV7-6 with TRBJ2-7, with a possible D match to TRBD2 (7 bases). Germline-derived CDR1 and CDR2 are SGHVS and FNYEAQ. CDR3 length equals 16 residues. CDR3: CANSLDLQGGYDEQYF. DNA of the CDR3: TGTGCCAACAGCTTAGATTTACAGGGAGGGTACGACGAGCAGTACTTC.

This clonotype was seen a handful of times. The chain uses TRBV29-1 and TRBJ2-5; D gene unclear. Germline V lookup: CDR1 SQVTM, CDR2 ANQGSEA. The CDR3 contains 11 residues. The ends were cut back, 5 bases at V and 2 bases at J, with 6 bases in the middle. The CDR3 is CSVWGQETQYF. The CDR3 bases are TGCAGCGTTTGGGGTCAAGAGACCCAGTACTTC.

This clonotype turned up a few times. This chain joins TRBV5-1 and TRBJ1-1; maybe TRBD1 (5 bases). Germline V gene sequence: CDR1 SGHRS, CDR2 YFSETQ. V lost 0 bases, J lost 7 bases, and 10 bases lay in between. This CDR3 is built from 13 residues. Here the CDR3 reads CASSLVGAGEAFF. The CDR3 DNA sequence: TGCGCCAGCAGCTTGGTTGGGGCGGGTGAAGCTTTCTTT.

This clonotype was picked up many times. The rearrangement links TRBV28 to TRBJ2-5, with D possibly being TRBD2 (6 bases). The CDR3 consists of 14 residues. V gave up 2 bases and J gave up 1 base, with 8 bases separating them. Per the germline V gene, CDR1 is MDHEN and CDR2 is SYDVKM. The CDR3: CASSLGGFQETQYF. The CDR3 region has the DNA TGTGCCAGCAGTTTAGGAGGGTTCCAAGAGACCCAGTACTTC.

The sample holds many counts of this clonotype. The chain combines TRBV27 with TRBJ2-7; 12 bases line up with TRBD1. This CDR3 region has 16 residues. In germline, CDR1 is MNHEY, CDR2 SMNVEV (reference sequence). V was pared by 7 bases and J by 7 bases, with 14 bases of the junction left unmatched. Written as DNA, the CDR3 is TGTGCCAGCATACCACTAACGGGACAGGGGGCGAAGGAGCAGTACTTC. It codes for CASIPLTGQGAKEQYF.

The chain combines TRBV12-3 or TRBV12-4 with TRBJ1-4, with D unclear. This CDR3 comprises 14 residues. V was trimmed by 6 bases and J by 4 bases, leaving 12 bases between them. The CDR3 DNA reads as TGTGCCAGCAGACTCAGCAACATTAATGAAAAACTGTTTTTT. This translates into CASRLSNINEKLFF.

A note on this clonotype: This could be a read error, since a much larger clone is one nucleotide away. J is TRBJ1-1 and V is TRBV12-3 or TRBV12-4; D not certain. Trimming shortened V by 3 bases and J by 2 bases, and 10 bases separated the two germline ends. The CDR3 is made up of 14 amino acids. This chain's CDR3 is CASSLSEHNTEAFF. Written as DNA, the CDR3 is TGTGCCAGCAGTTTGTCCGAACACAACACTGAAGCTTTCTTT.

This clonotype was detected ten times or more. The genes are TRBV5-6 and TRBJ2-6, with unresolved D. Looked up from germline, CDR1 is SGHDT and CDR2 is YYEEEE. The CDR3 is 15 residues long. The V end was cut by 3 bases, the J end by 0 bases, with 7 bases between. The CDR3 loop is CASSYGFSGANVLTF. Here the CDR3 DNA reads TGTGCCAGCAGCTACGGATTCTCTGGGGCCAACGTCCTGACTTTC.

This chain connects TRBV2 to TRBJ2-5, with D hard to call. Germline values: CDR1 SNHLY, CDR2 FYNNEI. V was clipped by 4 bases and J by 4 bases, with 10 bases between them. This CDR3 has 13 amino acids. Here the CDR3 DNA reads TGTGCCAGCAGTGCTTTCGGGTTAGAGACCCAGTACTTC. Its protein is CASSAFGLETQYF.

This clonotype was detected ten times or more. The CDR3 bases are TGCGCCAGCAGCTCCGCACCGGGACAGGGGGCCTACGAGCAGTACTTC. It specifies CASSSAPGQGAYEQYF. The J gene is TRBJ2-7, the V gene TRBV5-1; 11 bases agree with TRBD1. The V segment lost 3 bases and the J segment 2 bases; nucleotides outside the gene matches: 7. Germline V CDR1 and CDR2: SGHRS, YFSETQ. The CDR3 has 16 residues.